A single sample gave rise to the 22 T cell receptor beta chains below, sequenced in a study of human T cells and chemical hapten exposure. Time point noted: pre-sensitization, week 0. Treatment given: therapeutic diphenylcyclopropenone sensitization with weekly scalp DPC. TCRdb re-called the RACE reads through MiXCR, storing one row per CDR3 protein. The data contain 350,000 to 400,000 distinct CDR3 sequences, approximately 5% of them singletons. Sequenced here: whole blood, sampled in connection with sensitization to the hapten diphenylcyclopropenone (DPC). These receptors originate from a woman aged 45-60 years with alopecia areata. Some clones in this sample may be carry-over from other donors' samples.

This clonotype was detected many times. V and J are TRBV5-1 and TRBJ2-7, with D perhaps matching TRBD2 (6 bases). CDR3 length: 16 amino acids. The germline CDR1 and CDR2 sequences are SGHRS and YFSETQ. Deletions cut 4 bases from V and 2 bases from J, with 19 bases between. CDR3 sequence (DNA): TGCGCCAGCAGCCCCTTCCGTAGCGGAGGCCCCTACGAGCAGTACTTC. Protein: CASSPFRSGGPYEQYF.

This clonotype was found a few times. The V gene is TRBV23-1, the J gene TRBJ2-3, with unresolved D. TRBV23-1 is filed as an ORF, its function uncertain. Trimming removed 8 bases from V and 5 bases from J, with 2 bases in between. This CDR3 has 9 residues. The CDR3, as DNA: TGCGCCAGCGAAGATACGCAGTATTTT. Its translation: CASEDTQYF.

This clonotype was counted at least ten times. This chain links TRBV4-3 with TRBJ1-4, with D maybe TRBD1 (5 bases). V was pared by 0 bases and J by 6 bases, with 8 bases between. The CDR3 length is 14 residues. Germline values: CDR1 LGHNA, CDR2 YSLEER. The CDR3 DNA reads TGCGCCAGCAGCCAAGAGGGGGGGGATGAAAAACTGTTTTTT. This encodes CASSQEGGDEKLFF.

This clonotype appeared many times. V and J are TRBV29-1 and TRBJ2-1, with 7 nucleotides matching TRBD2. The CDR3 extends over 15 amino acids. Germline-derived CDR1 and CDR2 are SQVTM and ANQGSEA. V lost 3 bases, J lost 0 bases, and 5 bases stayed unmatched. The CDR3 nucleotides are TGCAGCGTTGACGCTAGCGGAGGCTCCTACAATGAGCAGTTCTTC. This encodes CSVDASGGSYNEQFF.

This clonotype was detected only a few times. The V gene is TRBV6-6, the J gene TRBJ1-1; D unclear. Between the trimmed V and J ends, which lost 4 bases and 1 base, there was a span of 10 bases. Germline loops: CDR1 MNHNY, CDR2 SVGAGI (reference sequence). This CDR3 contains 14 residues. DNA of the CDR3: TGTGCCAGCAGTTCGGGGTTCGAGAACACTGAAGCTTTCTTT. It specifies CASSSGFENTEAFF.

The chain couples TRBV29-1 to TRBJ2-2; D ambiguous. The CDR3 contains 12 residues. CDR1 is SQVTM and CDR2 is ANQGSEA in the germline V gene. V was trimmed by 3 bases and J by 6 bases, leaving 8 bases between them. CDR3 in amino acids: CSVDYGPGELFF. The CDR3, as DNA: TGCAGCGTTGACTATGGACCCGGGGAGCTGTTTTTT.

There are many counts of this clonotype. At one end the junction does not follow the germline gene, possibly because of a read error. The chain employs TRBV12-3 or TRBV12-4 and TRBJ2-1; TRBD2 might be the D (6 bases). The CDR3 extends over 12 amino acids. The CDR3 reads CASSSGRLERFF. In DNA, the CDR3 is TGTGCCAGCAGTTCGGGGAGGTTGGAGCGGTTCTTC.

This clonotype occurred a few times. The chain links TRBV3-1 to TRBJ2-3, with D tentatively TRBD1 or TRBD2 (5 bases each). The CDR3 is 16 amino acids. Germline values: CDR1 LGHDT, CDR2 YNNKEL (reference sequence). Between the trimmed V and J ends, which lost 1 base and 1 base, there was a span of 12 bases. The CDR3 spells CASSQGPRGGTDTQYF. The CDR3 nucleotides are TGTGCCAGCAGCCAAGGACCTAGGGGAGGCACAGATACGCAGTATTTT.

This chain connects TRBV20-1 to TRBJ1-5; D gene ambiguous. Germline V gene sequence: CDR1 DFQATT, CDR2 SNEGSKA (reference sequence). This CDR3 is built from 12 residues. Trimming stripped 6 bases from V and 2 bases from J, with 8 bases between. The CDR3 is CSAGSGNQPQHF. The CDR3 DNA is TGCAGTGCAGGGTCTGGCAATCAGCCCCAGCATTTT.

This clonotype has at least ten counts. J is TRBJ1-1 and V is TRBV7-9; D is possibly TRBD1 (6 bases). The V and J ends lost 5 bases and 0 bases respectively, with 19 bases between them. This CDR3 is 17 amino acids long. Germline CDR1 and CDR2: SEHNR and FQNEAQ (reference sequence). CDR3 loop: CASSRRTRTAMNTEAFF. CDR3 nucleotides: TGTGCCAGCAGCCGACGAACCAGGACAGCCATGAACACTGAAGCTTTCTTT. The whole variable domain, filled in from reference TRBV7-9 and TRBJ1-1, reads DTGVSQNPRHKITKRGQNVTFRCDPISEHNRLYWYRQTLGQGPEFLTYFQNEAQLEKSRLLSDRFSAERPKGSFSTLEIQRTEQGDSAMYLCASSRRTRTAMNTEAFFGQGTRLTVV.

The V gene is TRBV24-1, the J gene TRBJ2-5, with no clear D. Germline loops: CDR1 KGHDR, CDR2 SFDVKD. The CDR3 loop spans 17 amino acids. The V end lost 5 bases, the J end lost 0 bases, and 18 bases lay between the germline ends. CDR3 sequence: CATSGLTAQANQETQYF. CDR3 DNA sequence: TGTGCCACCAGTGGGCTCACCGCCCAGGCCAACCAAGAGACCCAGTACTTC.

In this sample, this clonotype turned up many times. The chain recombines TRBV7-6 with TRBJ2-3, with a weak D call TRBD2 (5 bases). V gave up 1 base and J gave up 0 bases, with 23 bases separating them. CDR1 and CDR2 from the germline V gene are SGHVS and FNYEAQ. There are 20 residues in the CDR3. The CDR3 DNA is TGTGCCAGCAGCTTAGTCTCGGGATATAGGTTAGCGCCTAGCACAGATACGCAGTATTTT. Translation: CASSLVSGYRLAPSTDTQYF.

This clonotype was seen only a few times. The rearrangement joins TRBV7-9 to TRBJ2-7, with a tentative D call TRBD2 (6 bases). This CDR3 has 13 residues. The V and J ends lost 5 bases and 0 bases respectively, with 8 bases between them. Germline CDR1 is SEHNR and CDR2 is FQNEAQ (reference sequence). CDR3 amino acids: CASSPEGSYEQYF. The CDR3 DNA sequence: TGTGCCAGCAGCCCGGAGGGCTCCTACGAGCAGTACTTC.

This clonotype was observed a handful of times. The chain recombines TRBV28 with TRBJ1-5; no reliable D call. The ends were cut back, 7 bases at V and 3 bases at J, with 16 bases in the middle. CDR3 size: 15 residues. Germline CDR1 MDHEN, CDR2 SYDVKM. CDR3 region: CASTQGGIFNQPQHF. CDR3 nucleotide sequence: TGTGCCAGCACCCAAGGCGGAATATTCAATCAGCCCCAGCATTTT.

The chain carries TRBV6-1 and TRBJ1-1; 7 bases match TRBD1. With 3 bases clipped from V and 5 bases from J, the junction kept 6 bases outside the gene matches. From germline, CDR1 is MNHNS and CDR2 SASEGT. CDR3 length equals 14 residues. As DNA, the CDR3 is TGTGCCAGCAGTGACCACAGGGGAGGGACTGAAGCTTTCTTT. It specifies CASSDHRGGTEAFF.

This clonotype showed up just a few times. This chain links TRBV20-1 with TRBJ2-3; 7 bases are shared with TRBD1. The CDR3 covers 14 residues. The ends lost 2 bases at V and 2 bases at J; junction bases unmatched: 4. CDR1 is DFQATT, CDR2 SNEGSKA, per germline (reference sequence). The CDR3 coding sequence is TGCAGTGCTAGATGGACAGGCCCCACAGATACGCAGTATTTT. Protein sequence: CSARWTGPTDTQYF.

There are a few counts of this clonotype. The chain uses TRBV6-2 or TRBV6-3 and TRBJ2-7; 9 nucleotides agree with TRBD2. The CDR3 consists of 16 residues. Germline-derived CDR1 and CDR2 are MNHEY and SVGEGT. V was pared by 2 bases and J by 7 bases, with 12 bases of the junction left unmatched. This CDR3 reads CASSYRRIAGVTEQYF. In DNA, the CDR3 is TGTGCCAGCAGTTACAGGAGAATAGCGGGAGTAACGGAGCAGTACTTC.

The genes are TRBV3-1 and TRBJ2-7; 8 bases line up with TRBD2. The J segment lost 12 bases and the V segment lost 0 bases, leaving 7 bases of the junction unmatched. This CDR3 region has 13 residues. From germline, CDR1 is LGHDT and CDR2 YNNKEL (reference sequence). The CDR3 nucleotides are TGTGCCAGCAGCCAAGAAACGGGGGGGAGCCGGTACTTC. Its translation is CASSQETGGSRYF.

The chain uses TRBV11-1 and TRBJ2-1; D possibly corresponds to TRBD2 (6 bases). Trimming pared 7 bases from V and 6 bases from J, leaving 22 bases between. CDR1 is SGHAT, CDR2 FQDESV, per germline (reference sequence). This CDR3 has 16 amino acids. CDR3 bases: TGTGCCAGCACCATTGGGACGGGACTGCTATTCAATGAGCAGTTCTTC. Translated, it gives CASTIGTGLLFNEQFF.

This clonotype was detected only a few times. V gene TRBV2 combines with J gene TRBJ1-1, with D hard to call. The V and J ends lost 3 bases and 1 base respectively, with 12 bases between them. The CDR3 covers 15 residues. Looked up from germline, CDR1 is SNHLY and CDR2 is FYNNEI. CDR3 DNA: TGTGCCAGCAGTGACCATTCCGGAACGAACACTGAAGCTTTCTTT. Protein: CASSDHSGTNTEAFF. The entire variable domain, with the rest obtained from reference TRBV2 and TRBJ1-1, is as follows: EPEVTQTPSHQVTQMGQEVILRCVPISNHLYFYWYRQILGQKVEFLVSFYNNEISEKSEIFDDQFSVERPDGSNFTLKIRSTKLEDSAMYFCASSDHSGTNTEAFFGQGTRLTVV.

This clonotype was counted only a few times. The chain couples TRBV21-1 to TRBJ2-7; the table calls TRBD1, which could not be checked here. TRBV21-1 is termed a pseudogene. The CDR3 sequence is 16 residues long. As DNA, the CDR3 is TGTGCCAGCATTAAACCTTGGGGACAGGGGGTCCACGAGCAGTACTTC. Protein: CASIKPWGQGVHEQYF.

The chain has TRBV6-5 and TRBJ2-5, with no clear D. The germline V and J ends were trimmed by 0 bases and 5 bases, with 10 bases remaining between them. The germline V gene encodes CDR1 MNHEY and CDR2 SVGAGI. There are 14 residues in the CDR3. CDR3 region: CASSYSWSRETQYF. CDR3 bases: TGTGCCAGCAGTTACTCGTGGTCCAGGGAGACCCAGTACTTC.